Only a few counts were recorded for the clone carrying this TCR beta chain. TCRdb passed the RT-PCR reads through MiXCR, listing each CDR3 protein once. Of over 9,500 distinct CDR3 sequences listed, roughly 6.4% are singletons. This sample stems from a study of patients and donors after allogeneic stem cell transplantation. The V and J ends lost 4 bases and 4 bases, in that order; junction bases with no gene match: 3. Germline CDR1 GTSNPN, CDR2 SVGIG (reference sequence). The CDR3 length is 14 residues. This sequence originates from a human donor who was either an allogeneic HSCT recipient or a stem cell or donor lymphocyte infusion donor (not recorded which). It is not recorded whose cells these are; they may come from a transplant donor. The V call is TRBV30, the J call TRBJ2-1, with TRBD2 matching over 11 bases. The sequenced sample was blood, either unsorted or a sorted T cell fraction (not recorded which). In DNA form, the CDR3 reads TGTGCCTGGAAGCGACTAGCGGGATACAATGAGCAGTTCTTC. Protein: CAWKRLAGYNEQFF.